The 21 T cell receptor beta chains reported below all come from one sample, sequenced in a study of blood T cell repertoires in COVID-19. Profiling relied on immunoSEQ multiplex PCR, and the TCRdb table lists in-frame clones only, not all of them. The repertoire has about 260,000 clones, under 95% of them found once; the top ten carry 2.8%. The sequencing input was PBMCs or T cells enriched from blood (not recorded which). The origin of the receptors is a man between 40 and 49 years old who had been exposed to COVID-19.

V usage is TRBV19 and J usage is TRBJ2-7; a possible D gene is TRBD2 (5 bases). Trimming left V 5 bases short and J 4 bases short, with 9 bases between. CDR1 is LNHDA and CDR2 is SQIVND in the germline V gene (reference sequence). The CDR3 sequence is 12 residues long. The CDR3 DNA reads as TGTGCCAGTAGTTTCGGAGGTTACGAGCAGTACTTC. It is translated as CASSFGGYEQYF.

V gene TRBV28 combines with J gene TRBJ1-2; D is unresolved. Between the trimmed V and J ends, which lost 10 bases and 5 bases, there was a span of 20 bases. Germline CDR1 is MDHEN and CDR2 is SYDVKM. The CDR3 spans 14 residues. In nucleotides, the CDR3 is TGTGCCACTTACGGGGTCCACCTGACTTATGGCTACACCTTC. It codes for CATYGVHLTYGYTF.

J is TRBJ1-5 and V is TRBV6-5; 9 bases fit TRBD1. Germline V CDR1 and CDR2: MNHEY, SVGAGI. The CDR3 is 15 residues long. The J segment lost 3 bases and the V segment lost 6 bases, leaving 6 bases of the junction unmatched. The CDR3 region is CASRETGGTNQPQHF. The CDR3 DNA is TGTGCCAGCAGAGAGACAGGGGGAACCAATCAGCCCCAGCATTTT.

The rearrangement uses TRBV19 and TRBJ2-7; TRBD2 matches at 7 bases. CDR3 length: 16 residues. From germline, CDR1 is LNHDA and CDR2 SQIVND (reference sequence). With 1 base clipped from V and 0 bases from J, the junction kept 6 bases outside the gene matches. CDR3 in DNA: TGTGCCAGTAGTATAGGGGGGGGAAGGAGCTCCTACGAGCAGTACTTC. This gives the protein CASSIGGGRSSYEQYF.

This chain uses TRBV7-7 with TRBJ2-5, with 10 bases aligning to TRBD2. The V gene's germline CDR1 is SSHAT and CDR2 FNYEAQ (reference sequence). With 8 bases clipped from V and 3 bases from J, the junction kept 12 bases outside the gene matches. The CDR3 consists of 16 residues. CDR3 nucleotides: TGTGCCAGCTCAAGGGGAGTAGCGGGAGGTAAAGAGACCCAGTACTTC. This gives the protein CASSRGVAGGKETQYF. The variable domain in full, with the rest retrieved from reference TRBV7-7 and TRBJ2-5, is GAGVSQSPRYKVTKRGQDVTLRCDPISSHATLYWYQQALGQGPEFLTYFNYEAQPDKSGLPSDRFSAERPEGSISTLTIQRTEQRDSAMYRCASSRGVAGGKETQYFGPGTRLLVL.

This chain links TRBV6-5 with TRBJ1-1; 7 nucleotides agree with TRBD1. Germline V CDR1 and CDR2: MNHEY, SVGAGI. Germline trimming cut 6 bases from V and 4 bases from J; bases unmatched to any gene: 5. The CDR3 covers 13 residues. The CDR3: CASRGQVGTEAFF. CDR3 in DNA: TGTGCCAGCAGAGGACAGGTCGGCACTGAAGCTTTCTTT.

This clone was detected once. The chain employs TRBV7-9 and TRBJ1-6; unclear D gene. Germline V gives CDR1 SEHNR, CDR2 FQNEAQ (reference sequence). V shed 1 base and J shed 7 bases, with 11 bases lying between them. The CDR3 is made up of 15 amino acids. The CDR3 reads CASSLDRVSNSPLHF. In DNA form, the CDR3 reads TGTGCCAGCAGCTTAGACCGGGTGAGCAATTCACCCCTCCACTTT.

V and J are TRBV19 and TRBJ2-1; 14 bases are shared with TRBD2. CDR1 and CDR2 from the germline V gene are LNHDA and SQIVND (reference sequence). The junction had 12 bases not matched to a gene; V was cut back by 0 bases and J by 2 bases. The CDR3 loop spans 21 amino acids. As DNA, the CDR3 is TGTGCCAGTAGTATAGATTTCCCGGGACTAGCGGGAGTAAGGACCTACAATGAGCAGTTCTTC. It specifies CASSIDFPGLAGVRTYNEQFF.

The chain has TRBV2 and TRBJ2-7, with 10 bases fitting TRBD2. V shed 7 bases and J 3 bases; nucleotides not matched to a gene: 6. The CDR3 loop spans 14 amino acids. Germline assignment: CDR1 SNHLY and CDR2 FYNNEI. The CDR3 coding sequence is TGTGCCAGCAAACTAGCGGGATTATTCTACGAGCAGTACTTC. Residues: CASKLAGLFYEQYF. Filled out from reference TRBV2 and TRBJ2-7, the complete variable domain reads EPEVTQTPSHQVTQMGQEVILRCVPISNHLYFYWYRQILGQKVEFLVSFYNNEISEKSEIFDDQFSVERPDGSNFTLKIRSTKLEDSAMYFCASKLAGLFYEQYFGPGTRLTVT.

This chain links TRBV9 with TRBJ2-2; 13 bases line up with TRBD2. Germline loops: CDR1 SGDLS, CDR2 YYNGEE. CDR3 length equals 16 residues. Unmatched junction bases numbered 7, after V lost 4 bases and J lost 7 bases. The CDR3 nucleotides are TGTGCCAGCAGCATTGGACTAGCGGGAGTTGTCGGGGAGCTGTTTTTT. This codes for CASSIGLAGVVGELFF.

This sequence joins TRBV29-1 and TRBJ1-3, with D perhaps TRBD1 (6 bases). V lost 6 bases to trimming and J lost 0 bases, with 18 bases between them. The CDR3 consists of 16 residues. Germline values: CDR1 SQVTM, CDR2 ANQGSEA. CDR3 sequence reads: CSVWGQTESSGNTIYF. In DNA, the CDR3 is TGCAGCGTGTGGGGGCAGACGGAGAGCTCTGGAAACACCATATATTTT.

The V gene is TRBV9, the J gene TRBJ2-5; 7 nucleotides line up with TRBD2. V was clipped by 0 bases and J by 5 bases; unmatched bases: 7. The CDR3 is 15 amino acids. Looked up from germline, CDR1 is SGDLS and CDR2 is YYNGEE. Here the CDR3 DNA reads TGTGCCAGCAGCGTAGCTGCGGGAGAAGGGGAGACCCAGTACTTC. Protein sequence: CASSVAAGEGETQYF.

The chain employs TRBV2 and TRBJ2-2; possibly TRBD2 for D (5 bases). The CDR3 has 14 residues. The germline V gene encodes CDR1 SNHLY and CDR2 FYNNEI. Trimming removed 0 bases from V and 7 bases from J, with 9 bases in between. The chain's CDR3 is CASSEAEGIGELFF. As DNA, the CDR3 is TGTGCCAGCAGTGAAGCTGAGGGAATCGGGGAGCTGTTTTTT.

The rearrangement joins TRBV7-9 to TRBJ2-1; 13 bases align to TRBD2. This CDR3 has 20 residues. Germline lookup yields CDR1 SEHNR and CDR2 FQNEAQ (reference sequence). The ends lost 7 bases at V and 3 bases at J; junction bases unmatched: 18. CDR3 residues: CASTYPGTSGTLLVYNEQFF. The CDR3 bases are TGTGCCAGCACCTACCCCGGGACTAGCGGGACCCTATTAGTCTACAATGAGCAGTTCTTC.

This clone has only one observation. The gene calls are TRBV13 and TRBJ2-7; TRBD2 agrees at 7 bases. The trim removed 8 bases at V and 3 bases at J, leaving 7 bases unmatched. Germline V gene sequence: CDR1 PRHDT, CDR2 FYEKMQ (reference sequence). This CDR3 comprises 13 residues. For the CDR3, the DNA is TGTGCCAGCGGGGGGGTAAGGGTCTACGAGCAGTACTTC. Protein: CASGGVRVYEQYF.

The chain carries TRBV5-1 and TRBJ2-7; TRBD2 agrees at 13 bases. The CDR3 is 15 amino acids. V was pared by 4 bases and J by 1 base, with 2 bases of the junction left unmatched. Germline CDR1 reads SGHRS; CDR2 reads YFSETQ. CDR3 loop: CASSRTSGRSYEQYF. DNA of the CDR3: TGCGCCAGCAGCCGGACTAGCGGGAGATCCTACGAGCAGTACTTC.

This sequence joins TRBV7-2 and TRBJ2-5, with TRBD2 matching over 11 bases. With 5 bases clipped from V and 8 bases from J, the junction kept 7 bases outside the gene matches. CDR1 is SGHTA, CDR2 FQGNSA, per germline. The CDR3 consists of 14 residues. The CDR3 loop reads CASSPETSGITQYF. In DNA, the CDR3 is TGTGCCAGCAGCCCTGAGACTAGCGGGATAACCCAGTACTTC.

The chain uses TRBV9 and TRBJ2-1; maybe TRBD2 (6 bases). V lost 0 bases and J 8 bases, leaving 15 bases between the germline ends. CDR3 length equals 15 residues. Germline CDR1 reads SGDLS; CDR2 reads YYNGEE. The CDR3 DNA sequence: TGTGCCAGCAGCGTAGGATCGGGGGAGACGGATGAGCAGTTCTTC. Encoded protein: CASSVGSGETDEQFF.

The CDR3 nucleotides are TGTGCCAGCAGCTTACTAGGCGGGGACGATGAGCAGTTCTTC. Residues: CASSLLGGDDEQFF. The chain uses TRBV11-1 and TRBJ2-1, with D perhaps matching TRBD2 (6 bases). The V and J ends lost 2 bases and 8 bases respectively, with 13 bases between them. Per the germline V gene, CDR1 is SGHAT and CDR2 is FQDESV (reference sequence). This CDR3 has 14 residues.

The V call is TRBV14, the J call TRBJ2-6, with D perhaps TRBD2 (6 bases). The ends were cut back, 4 bases at V and 4 bases at J, with 20 bases in the middle. Germline lookup yields CDR1 SGHDN and CDR2 FVKESK. The CDR3 loop spans 18 amino acids. As DNA, the CDR3 is TGTGCCAGCAGCCCCAGAGCGGCTGGACTATGGGGGGCCAACGTCCTGACTTTC. Translating it yields CASSPRAAGLWGANVLTF.

This chain links TRBV9 with TRBJ2-5; D might be TRBD1 (7 bases). Germline V gene data show CDR1 as SGDLS and CDR2 as YYNGEE. This CDR3 contains 12 residues. The V and J ends lost 3 bases and 11 bases respectively, with 14 bases between them. The CDR3 is CASSGQGGNQYF. In DNA form, the CDR3 reads TGTGCCAGCAGCGGACAGGGAGGTAATCAGTACTTC. Full variable domain (missing parts from reference TRBV9 and TRBJ2-5): DSGVTQTPKHLITATGQRVTLRCSPRSGDLSVYWYQQSLDQGLQFLIQYYNGEERAKGNILERFSAQQFPDLHSELNLSSLELGDSALYFCASSGQGGNQYFGPGTRLLVL.